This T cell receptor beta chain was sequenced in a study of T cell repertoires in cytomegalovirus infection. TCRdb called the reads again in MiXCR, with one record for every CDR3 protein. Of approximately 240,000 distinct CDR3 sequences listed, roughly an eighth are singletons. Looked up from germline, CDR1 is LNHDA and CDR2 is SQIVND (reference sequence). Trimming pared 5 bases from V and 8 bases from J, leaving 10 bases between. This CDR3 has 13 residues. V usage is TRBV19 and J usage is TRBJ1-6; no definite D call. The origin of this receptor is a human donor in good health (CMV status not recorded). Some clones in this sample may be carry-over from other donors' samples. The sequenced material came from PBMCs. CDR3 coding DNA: TGTGCCAGTAGTCCCGGGCCTCATTCACCCCTCCACTTT. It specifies CASSPGPHSPLHF.